Below, one T cell receptor beta chain is given with its context. Its target is unknown. This record comes from a study of immune evolution from preneoplasia to lung adenocarcinoma. The CDR3 runs 15 residues. Trimming left V 6 bases short and J 3 bases short, with 15 bases between. Germline V gene data show CDR1 as MNHNY and CDR2 as SVGAGI (reference sequence). The table came from immunoSEQ multiplex PCR; TCRdb's copy has only in-frame clones and leaves some out. The sample records about 6,300 clones, roughly 83% being singletons. The study, taken as a whole, reports: Later-stage lesions appeared to have more T cells, more diversity, less clonality.

This receptor was identified in a donor older than 65 with lung adenocarcinoma. Sequencing input: FFPE lung adenocarcinoma in situ tissue. This chain links TRBV6-6 with TRBJ2-4; D is perhaps TRBD1 or TRBD2 (7 bases each). The CDR3 DNA sequence: TGTGCCAGCAGCCCAGGGGGGGCTGGCAAAAACATTCAGTACTTC. This gives the protein CASSPGGAGKNIQYF.